This T cell receptor (beta chain) appears in the sequencing data of a study of T cell repertoires in cytomegalovirus infection. Overall study context: Public TCR beta signatures indicated both CMV infection and matching HLA type.

This clonotype has just a few counts. The antigen is undetermined. With V trimmed by 4 bases and J by 3 bases, 8 bases remained unmatched. The CDR3 contains 15 residues. Germline V gives CDR1 SGHAT, CDR2 FQNNGV. Study-wide findings and caveats: Cumulative frequency (of public TCR beta family members) identified carriers of CMV plus the relevant HLA. There were HLA-C-restricted CMV-specific TCR beta clonotypes dominating the ex vivo response.

TCRdb itself ran the reads through MiXCR, one entry per CDR3 protein. The sample lists roughly 350,000 distinct CDR3 sequences, approximately 30% occurring once. The chain has TRBV11-2 and TRBJ2-7; 8 positions match TRBD2. Sequenced material: cultured PBMCs, taken from culture after CMV antigen stimulation. This TCR was sampled from a human donor in good health (CMV status not recorded). Some clones in this sample may be carry-over from other donors' samples. Here the CDR3 reads CASSSSWTSNYEQYV. The CDR3 DNA is TGTGCCAGCAGCTCCTCTTGGACTAGCAACTACGAGCAGTACGTC.